This T cell receptor (beta chain) was found in a study of neoadjuvant anti-PD-1 for oral cavity cancer. Study-level results: Expansion of preexisting intratumoral clones was suggested to aid response.

The data were produced by immunoSEQ multiplex PCR, yet TCRdb's version contains in-frame clones alone and is incomplete. The data contain over 5,500 clones, 50% to 60% of them singletons. On this clone itself: The antigen remains undetermined.

Specimen: tumor tissue, collected before nivolumab (anti-PD-1) treatment. This clonotype originated in a person aged 35-79 years with oral cavity squamous cell carcinoma.

The DNA of the CDR3 is TGTGCCACCCGATCGGGGGCTAGCACAGATACGCAGTATTTT. Amino acid sequence: CATRSGASTDTQYF. This sequence joins TRBV6-6 and TRBJ2-3; tentatively, D is TRBD1 or TRBD2 (6 bases each). Trimming took off 10 bases at V and 0 bases at J, with 14 bases between the two ends. The CDR3 is 14 amino acids. Germline CDR1 MNHNY, CDR2 SVGAGI (reference sequence).